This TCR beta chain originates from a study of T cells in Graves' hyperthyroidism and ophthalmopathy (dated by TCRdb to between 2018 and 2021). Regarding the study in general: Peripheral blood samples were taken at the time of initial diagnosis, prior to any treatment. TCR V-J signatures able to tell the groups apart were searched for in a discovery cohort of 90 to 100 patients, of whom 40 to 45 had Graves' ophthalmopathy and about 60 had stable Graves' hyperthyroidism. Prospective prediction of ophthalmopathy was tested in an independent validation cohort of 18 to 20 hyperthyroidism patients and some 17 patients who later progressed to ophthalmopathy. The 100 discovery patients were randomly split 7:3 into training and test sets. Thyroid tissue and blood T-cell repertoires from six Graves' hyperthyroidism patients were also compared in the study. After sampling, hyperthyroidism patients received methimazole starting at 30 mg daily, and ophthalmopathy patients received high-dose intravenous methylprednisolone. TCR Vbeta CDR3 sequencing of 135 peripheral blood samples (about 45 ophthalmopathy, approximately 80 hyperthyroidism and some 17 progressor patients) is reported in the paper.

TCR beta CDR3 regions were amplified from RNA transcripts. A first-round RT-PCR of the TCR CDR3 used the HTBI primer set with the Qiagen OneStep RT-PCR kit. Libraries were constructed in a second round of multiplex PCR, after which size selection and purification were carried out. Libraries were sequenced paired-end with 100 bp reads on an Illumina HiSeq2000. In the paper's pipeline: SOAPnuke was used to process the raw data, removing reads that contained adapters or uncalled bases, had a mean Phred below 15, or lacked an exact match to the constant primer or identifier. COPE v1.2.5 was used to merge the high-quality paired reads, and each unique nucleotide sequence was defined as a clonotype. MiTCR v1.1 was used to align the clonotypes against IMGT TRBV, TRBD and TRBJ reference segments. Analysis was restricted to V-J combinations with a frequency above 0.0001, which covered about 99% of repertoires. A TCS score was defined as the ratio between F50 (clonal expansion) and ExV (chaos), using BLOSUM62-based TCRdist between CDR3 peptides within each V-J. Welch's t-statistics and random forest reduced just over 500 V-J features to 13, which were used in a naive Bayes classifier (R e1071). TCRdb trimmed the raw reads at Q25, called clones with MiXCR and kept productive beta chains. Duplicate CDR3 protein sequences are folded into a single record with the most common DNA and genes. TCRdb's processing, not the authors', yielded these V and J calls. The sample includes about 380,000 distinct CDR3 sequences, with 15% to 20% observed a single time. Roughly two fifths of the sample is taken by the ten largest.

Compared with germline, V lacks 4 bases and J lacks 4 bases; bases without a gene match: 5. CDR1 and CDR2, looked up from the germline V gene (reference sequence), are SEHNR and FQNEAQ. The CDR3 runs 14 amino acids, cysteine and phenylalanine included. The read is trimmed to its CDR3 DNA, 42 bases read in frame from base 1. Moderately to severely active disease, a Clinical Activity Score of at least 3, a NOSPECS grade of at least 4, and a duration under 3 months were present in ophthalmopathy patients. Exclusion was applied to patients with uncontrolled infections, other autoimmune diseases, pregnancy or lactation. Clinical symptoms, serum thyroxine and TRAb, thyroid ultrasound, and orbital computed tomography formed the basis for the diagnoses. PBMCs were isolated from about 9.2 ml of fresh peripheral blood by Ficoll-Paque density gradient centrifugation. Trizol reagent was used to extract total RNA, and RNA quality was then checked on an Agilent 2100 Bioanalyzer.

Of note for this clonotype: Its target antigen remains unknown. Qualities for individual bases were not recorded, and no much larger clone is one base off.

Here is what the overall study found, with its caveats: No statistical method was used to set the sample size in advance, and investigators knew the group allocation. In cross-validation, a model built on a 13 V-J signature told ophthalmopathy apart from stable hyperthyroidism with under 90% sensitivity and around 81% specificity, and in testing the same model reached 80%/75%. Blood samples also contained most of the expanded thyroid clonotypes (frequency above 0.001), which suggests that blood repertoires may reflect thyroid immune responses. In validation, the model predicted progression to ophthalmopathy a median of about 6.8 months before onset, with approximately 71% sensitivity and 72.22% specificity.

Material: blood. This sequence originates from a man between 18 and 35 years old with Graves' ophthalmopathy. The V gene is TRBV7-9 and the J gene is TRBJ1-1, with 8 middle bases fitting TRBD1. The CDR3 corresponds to CASSYGQGSTEAFF. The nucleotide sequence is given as TGTGCCAGCAGCTACGGACAGGGTAGCACTGAAGCTTTCTTT.